A single sample is the source of the 29 T cell receptor beta chains below, sequenced in a study of CD8 T cells in Susac syndrome (dated by TCRdb to 2018 to 2020). The library was made by the immunoSEQ multiplex PCR assay. RNA was extracted with the RNeasy kit and 0.5 to 1 ug was reverse transcribed using random hexamers. The public reads were reprocessed in TCRdb via fastp at Q25 and MiXCR, keeping in-frame beta chains. Rows with one shared CDR3 protein collapse into an entry with the most common genes and DNA. In this sample the table shows more than 65,000 distinct CDR3 sequences, around 95% of which occur a single time. The top ten clonotypes cover about 0.22% of the sample. The source material was CD8+ T cells from PBMCs. The receptors stem from a human donor in good health.

The genes are TRBV7-2 and TRBJ2-7; D perhaps matches TRBD1 (6 bases). V gave up 8 bases and J gave up 0 bases, with 8 bases separating them. Germline-derived CDR1 and CDR2 are SGHTA and FQGNSA. The CDR3 totals 12 residues. CDR3 sequence: CASSQGSYEQYF. In nucleotides, the CDR3 is TGTGCCAGCTCACAGGGCTCCTACGAGCAGTACTTC.

This chain uses TRBV7-9 with TRBJ1-5; TRBD1 matches at 10 bases. Germline V lookup: CDR1 SEHNR, CDR2 FQNEAQ (reference sequence). The CDR3 extends over 18 amino acids. J gave up 5 bases and V 2 bases, and 12 bases lay outside the gene matches. The CDR3 DNA is TGTGCCAGCAGCTTATGGACAGGGGGGATAATAGAGGATCAGCCCCAGCATTTT. Its translation is CASSLWTGGIIEDQPQHF. Combining the CDR3 with reference TRBV7-9 and TRBJ1-5 gives the whole variable domain DTGVSQNPRHKITKRGQNVTFRCDPISEHNRLYWYRQTLGQGPEFLTYFQNEAQLEKSRLLSDRFSAERPKGSFSTLEIQRTEQGDSAMYLCASSLWTGGIIEDQPQHFGDGTRLSIL.

The V gene is TRBV4-1, the J gene TRBJ2-5; tentatively, D is TRBD2 (5 bases). Germline assignment: CDR1 MGHRA and CDR2 YSYEKL. V lost 0 bases, J lost 4 bases, and 9 bases lay in between. The CDR3 is made up of 14 amino acids. The CDR3: CASSQDAGLETQYF. The CDR3 DNA follows: TGCGCCAGCAGCCAAGACGCGGGTCTAGAGACCCAGTACTTC.

This rearrangement joins TRBV7-6 to TRBJ1-2; D is undetermined. The ends were cut back, 5 bases at V and 4 bases at J, with 14 bases in the middle. Germline CDR1 SGHVS, CDR2 FNYEAQ. The CDR3 consists of 14 residues. The CDR3 DNA reads TGTGCCAGCAGCCCAAGAGGCGGCAGCTATGGCTACACCTTC. Protein sequence: CASSPRGGSYGYTF.

CDR3 protein: CASSQDTEGRGTDTQYF. The DNA of the CDR3 is TGCGCCAGCAGCCAAGATACGGAGGGGAGGGGGACAGATACGCAGTATTTT. The rearrangement links TRBV4-3 to TRBJ2-3; D perhaps matches TRBD2 (7 bases). This CDR3 has 17 residues. Between the trimmed V and J ends, which lost 0 bases and 3 bases, there was a span of 16 bases. Germline V CDR1 and CDR2: LGHNA, YSLEER.

The chain employs TRBV4-1 and TRBJ2-1; tentatively, D is TRBD2 (5 bases). CDR1 is MGHRA and CDR2 is YSYEKL in the germline V gene. V shed 4 bases and J shed 8 bases, with 9 bases lying between them. The CDR3 is 12 residues long. This CDR3 is CASSLSADEQFF. DNA of the CDR3: TGCGCCAGCAGCCTCTCAGCGGATGAGCAGTTCTTC.

The chain combines TRBV7-9 with TRBJ1-5; D might be TRBD1 (5 bases). The length of the CDR3 is 15 residues. Between the trimmed V and J ends, which lost 3 bases and 0 bases, there was a span of 9 bases. Germline lookup yields CDR1 SEHNR and CDR2 FQNEAQ (reference sequence). CDR3 DNA: TGTGCCAGCAGCTTTCAGGGCTATAGCAATCAGCCCCAGCATTTT. Residues: CASSFQGYSNQPQHF.

This chain joins TRBV18 and TRBJ1-6; no clear D gene. V lost 2 bases and J lost 5, with 13 bases in between. Germline V CDR1 and CDR2: KGHSH, LQKENI. The CDR3 totals 16 residues. The CDR3 here is CASSPIPVTDNSPLHF. The CDR3 DNA follows: TGTGCCAGCTCACCAATACCTGTAACAGATAATTCACCCCTCCACTTT.

The chain combines TRBV7-9 with TRBJ2-7; D not resolved. Trimming stripped 4 bases from V and 3 bases from J, with 16 bases between. Germline lookup yields CDR1 SEHNR and CDR2 FQNEAQ (reference sequence). This CDR3 spans 15 amino acids. The CDR3 sequence: CASSSRGGRVYEQYF. The CDR3 DNA follows: TGTGCCAGCAGCTCACGAGGTGGGCGCGTCTACGAGCAGTACTTC.

The J gene is TRBJ2-7, the V gene TRBV24-1, with D unclear. Looked up from germline, CDR1 is KGHDR and CDR2 is SFDVKD. V was cut by 6 bases and J by 1 base, with 9 bases left in between. The CDR3 extends over 13 amino acids. CDR3 nucleotide sequence: TGTGCCACCAGTCCTAGTGGTTCCTACGAGCAGTACTTC. This codes for CATSPSGSYEQYF.

In this sample, this clonotype turned up a few times. This CDR3 reads CASGQSSYNEQFF. CDR3 DNA: TGTGCCAGTGGACAGAGCTCCTACAATGAGCAGTTCTTC. The J gene is TRBJ2-1, the V gene TRBV19; a weak D match, TRBD1 (6 bases). The CDR3 is made up of 13 amino acids. V dropped 8 bases and J dropped 0 bases, with 8 bases sitting between them. The germline V gene has CDR1 LNHDA and CDR2 SQIVND (reference sequence). The whole variable domain, filled in from reference TRBV19 and TRBJ2-1, reads DGGITQSPKYLFRKEGQNVTLSCEQNLNHDAMYWYRQDPGQGLRLIYYSQIVNDFQKGDIAEGYSVSREKKESFPLTVTSAQKNPTAFYLCASGQSSYNEQFFGPGTRLTVL.

This chain connects TRBV4-3 to TRBJ1-2, with D unclear. CDR1 is LGHNA and CDR2 is YSLEER in the germline V gene. The CDR3 is 17 residues long. V shed 0 bases and J shed 3 bases, with 17 bases lying between them. CDR3 nucleotides: TGCGCCAGCAGCCAAGATAGAAATCCCCTTGATCACTATGGCTACACCTTC. It is translated as CASSQDRNPLDHYGYTF.

The chain carries TRBV29-1 and TRBJ1-2, with D unclear. This CDR3 is built from 15 residues. Germline V lookup: CDR1 SQVTM, CDR2 ANQGSEA. V gave up 3 bases and J gave up 4 bases, with 18 bases separating them. In DNA, the CDR3 is TGCAGCGTTGACCGGGTCCCCGGTAGACTCTATGGCTACACCTTC. Translating it yields CSVDRVPGRLYGYTF.

This chain links TRBV29-1 with TRBJ1-1, with D possibly TRBD1 on 6 matching bases. The CDR3 sequence is 14 residues long. The V gene lost 4 bases and the J gene lost 4 bases, with 16 bases spanning the gap. Looked up from germline, CDR1 is SQVTM and CDR2 is ANQGSEA. The CDR3 here is CSVVIPKQGTEAFF. The CDR3 nucleotides read TGCAGCGTTGTTATCCCGAAACAGGGCACTGAAGCTTTCTTT.

The chain joins TRBV7-9 to TRBJ2-1; 10 nucleotides align to TRBD1. Per germline, CDR1 SEHNR and CDR2 FQNEAQ (reference sequence). The CDR3 runs 15 residues. J lost 5 bases, V lost 3 bases, and 4 bases had no gene match. For the CDR3, the DNA is TGTGCCAGCAGCTTGACAGGGGGCGGTCACAATGAGCAGTTCTTC. This sequence encodes CASSLTGGGHNEQFF.

The chain carries TRBV28 and TRBJ1-5; D gene unclear. The CDR3 runs 15 residues. Trimming took 6 bases from V and 6 from J, leaving 18 bases between them. In germline, CDR1 is MDHEN, CDR2 SYDVKM. CDR3 sequence: CASSPNPLSGQPQHF. In DNA form, the CDR3 reads TGTGCCAGCAGCCCAAATCCACTCTCGGGTCAGCCCCAGCATTTT.

This sequence joins TRBV23-1 and TRBJ2-7; D not resolved. TRBV23-1 is identified as an open reading frame with a role that is uncertain. This CDR3 comprises 15 residues. The ends were cut back, 3 bases at V and 4 bases at J, with 16 bases in the middle. The CDR3, as DNA: TGCGCCAGCAGTCACCTCGGTGCAGTAGATTACGAGCAGTACGTC. Translating gives CASSHLGAVDYEQYV.

The V and J genes are TRBV6-2 or TRBV6-3 and TRBJ1-5; D ambiguous. The CDR3 runs 13 residues. Between the trimmed V and J ends, which lost 8 bases and 0 bases, there was a span of 8 bases. Germline loops: CDR1 MNHEY, CDR2 SVGEGT. CDR3 loop: CASGVISNQPQHF. The CDR3 DNA follows: TGTGCCAGCGGGGTGATTAGCAATCAGCCCCAGCATTTT.

The chain combines TRBV3-1 with TRBJ1-1; no clear D gene. CDR3 length equals 12 residues. Trimming stripped 2 bases from V and 7 bases from J, with 8 bases between. Germline CDR1 and CDR2: LGHDT and YNNKEL (reference sequence). In DNA form, the CDR3 reads TGTGCCAGCAGCCAACAGGCCCATGAAGCTTTCTTT. Protein sequence: CASSQQAHEAFF.

The gene calls are TRBV6-6 and TRBJ2-3; D is unclear. The ends were cut back, 6 bases at V and 4 bases at J, with 11 bases in the middle. The germline CDR1 and CDR2 sequences are MNHNY and SVGAGI (reference sequence). This CDR3 comprises 13 residues. The CDR3 is CASSLTEADTQYF. DNA for the CDR3: TGTGCCAGCAGCCTAACCGAGGCAGATACGCAGTATTTT.

V usage is TRBV6-5 and J usage is TRBJ2-2; the match to TRBD1 covers 8 bases. After removal of 1 base from V and 0 bases from J, the junction contained 10 bases not matched to a gene. CDR1 is MNHEY, CDR2 SVGAGI, per germline. The CDR3 covers 19 residues. DNA for the CDR3: TGTGCCAGCAGTTACTTTTCTCCGGGACAGGCTACGAACACCGGGGAGCTGTTTTTT. It encodes CASSYFSPGQATNTGELFF.

This chain links TRBV29-1 with TRBJ2-7; D ambiguous. The CDR3 has 14 residues. The ends were cut back, 6 bases at V and 3 bases at J, with 18 bases in the middle. From germline, CDR1 is SQVTM and CDR2 ANQGSEA. The CDR3 DNA reads TGCAGCGTCCTCACGAAGTTTCGTATCTACGAGCAGTACGTC. This codes for CSVLTKFRIYEQYV.

This chain links TRBV29-1 with TRBJ2-1; D is tentatively TRBD1 or TRBD2 (5 bases each). With 7 bases removed from V and 5 bases from J, the gap between germline ends came to 15 bases. The CDR3 sequence is 13 residues long. Germline CDR1 SQVTM, CDR2 ANQGSEA. CDR3 sequence: CSDRGASNNEQFF. The CDR3 coding sequence is TGCAGCGACCGAGGGGCCAGCAACAATGAGCAGTTCTTC.

This chain connects TRBV27 to TRBJ1-2; D is perhaps TRBD1 (5 bases). Per germline, CDR1 MNHEY and CDR2 SMNVEV (reference sequence). Trimming shortened V by 5 bases and J by 4 bases, and 11 bases separated the two germline ends. The CDR3 extends over 13 amino acids. CDR3 nucleotides: TGTGCCAGCAGTCCCGGGGCCATCTATGGCTACACCTTC. It yields the protein CASSPGAIYGYTF.

This rearrangement joins TRBV9 to TRBJ1-5; 7 bases are a match to TRBD1. The trim removed 0 bases at V and 3 bases at J, leaving 3 bases unmatched. Germline CDR1 reads SGDLS; CDR2 reads YYNGEE. CDR3 size: 15 residues. CDR3 region: CASSVEGQVNQPQHF. The CDR3 nucleotides are TGTGCCAGCAGCGTAGAAGGACAGGTCAATCAGCCCCAGCATTTT.

The chain combines TRBV12-3 or TRBV12-4 with TRBJ2-3; D not resolved. This CDR3 spans 15 amino acids. With 7 bases removed from V and 9 bases from J, the gap between germline ends came to 23 bases. Here the CDR3 reads CASTPPDGIGMTQYF. The DNA of the CDR3 is TGTGCCAGCACCCCCCCTGACGGTATCGGCATGACGCAGTATTTT.

This clonotype has a single count. V gene TRBV7-9 combines with J gene TRBJ1-5, with a possible D match to TRBD1 (6 bases). The germline gives CDR1 SEHNR, CDR2 FQNEAQ (reference sequence). CDR3 length: 13 residues. The ends were cut back, 4 bases at V and 13 bases at J, with 17 bases in the middle. The CDR3 DNA reads TGTGCCAGCAGCTCAGAGGGGGATACGGTACAGCATTTT. This translates into CASSSEGDTVQHF.

The genes are TRBV20-1 and TRBJ1-1, with D possibly matching TRBD1 (6 bases). Germline V gives CDR1 DFQATT, CDR2 SNEGSKA (reference sequence). The CDR3 loop spans 12 amino acids. Deletions cut 7 bases from V and 1 base from J, with 10 bases between. The CDR3 sequence is CSVEGENTEAFF. The CDR3 DNA follows: TGCAGTGTTGAGGGGGAGAACACTGAAGCTTTCTTT.

V and J are TRBV28 and TRBJ1-1; D is possibly TRBD1 (5 bases). The germline V gene encodes CDR1 MDHEN and CDR2 SYDVKM. The CDR3 loop spans 17 amino acids. Between the trimmed V and J ends, which lost 4 bases and 1 base, there was a span of 19 bases. The CDR3 DNA reads as TGTGCCAGCAGTTCGACAGAATCGGTTCTTGGGAACACTGAAGCTTTCTTT. This gives the protein CASSSTESVLGNTEAFF. The complete variable domain, with remaining parts taken from reference TRBV28 and TRBJ1-1, reads DVKVTQSSRYLVKRTGEKVFLECVQDMDHENMFWYRQDPGLGLRLIYFSYDVKMKEKGDIPEGYSVSREKKERFSLILESASTNQTSMYLCASSSTESVLGNTEAFFGQGTRLTVV.